The entry below gives a single TCR beta chain sequence along with its context. These data are taken from a study of blood T cell repertoires in COVID-19. Study information: The cDNA or gDNA used as material had been derived from T cells, B-cell-depleted T cells, or PBMCs.

Per the study methods: Estimates of nucleated cell counts were drawn from the amplification of reference gene primers. Profiling relied on immunoSEQ multiplex PCR, and the TCRdb table lists in-frame clones only, not all of them. That table is the source of V, J and clone size, and D and trimming were worked out from the DNA. The data hold 250,000 to 350,000 clones, with roughly 83% observed a single time. Material: peripheral blood. This TCR derives from a human donor with COVID-19, enrolled during active disease. The donor label of this sample is uncertain.

CDR3 nucleotides: TGTGCCAGCTCACCCCCGGGTCCAGGGACCGGGGAGCTGTTTTTT. As protein: CASSPPGPGTGELFF. V gene TRBV18 combines with J gene TRBJ2-2; possible D gene TRBD1, 5 bases. This CDR3 contains 15 residues. CDR1 KGHSH and CDR2 LQKENI come from the germline V gene. The V gene lost 3 bases and the J gene lost 5 bases, with 13 bases spanning the gap.